This passage covers 27 T cell receptor beta chains from one sample sequenced in a study of identical twins listed by TCRdb under 2016. The method was 5' RACE. Sequencing was performed on an Illumina HiSeq 2000. TCRdb reprocessing: public reads trimmed at Q25 with fastp, clones called with MiXCR, in-frame beta chains kept. Entries are consolidated by CDR3 protein sequence, retaining the most common genes and DNA. The sample table lists 500,000 or so distinct CDR3 sequences, 12% to 15% of them with a count of one. The top ten clones comprise around 0.48% of the sample. The same specimen was also included in a second study, on yellow fever vaccine responses in identical twins.

What was sequenced was CD4+ T cells sorted from blood. The origin of the receptors is a young woman in good health.

This clonotype was detected only a few times. The V and J genes are TRBV6-5 and TRBJ2-6; D call uncertain. V was cut by 4 bases and J by 2 bases, with 6 bases left in between. CDR3 size: 14 residues. Germline assignment: CDR1 MNHEY and CDR2 SVGAGI. This CDR3 reads CASSSRAGANVLTF. The CDR3, as DNA: TGTGCCAGCAGTTCCCGCGCTGGGGCCAACGTCCTGACTTTC.

V is TRBV2 and J is TRBJ2-5; 8 bases match TRBD2. Trimming at V came to 6 bases and at J to 4 bases, leaving 4 bases not matched to a gene. The CDR3 runs 13 residues. Germline V gene sequence: CDR1 SNHLY, CDR2 FYNNEI. This CDR3 reads CASRGLAAETQYF. The CDR3 nucleotides are TGTGCCAGCAGAGGACTAGCAGCAGAGACCCAGTACTTC.

This chain uses TRBV7-2 with TRBJ1-1, with 7 bases lining up with TRBD1. This CDR3 comprises 14 residues. With 4 bases clipped from V and 0 bases from J, the junction kept 2 bases outside the gene matches. Germline CDR1 reads SGHTA; CDR2 reads FQGNSA. CDR3 in amino acids: CASSSTGLNTEAFF. For the CDR3, the DNA is TGTGCCAGCAGCTCGACAGGGTTGAACACTGAAGCTTTCTTT.

This clonotype was picked up a small number of times. This rearrangement joins TRBV11-2 to TRBJ2-3; 8 bases are a match to TRBD1. The CDR3 is 15 residues long. CDR1 is SGHAT and CDR2 is FQNNGV in the germline V gene. The J segment lost 0 bases and the V segment lost 5 bases, leaving 4 bases of the junction unmatched. CDR3 loop: CASSIRTGSTDTQYF. The CDR3 region has the DNA TGTGCCAGCAGCATTCGGACAGGGAGCACAGATACGCAGTATTTT.

This clonotype was seen a few times. As DNA, the CDR3 is TGTGCCAGCAGCTTACAAGGGGCCAGAAACACCATATATTTT. It translates to CASSLQGARNTIYF. This chain links TRBV7-8 with TRBJ1-3; D possibly corresponds to TRBD1 (5 bases). The CDR3 length is 14 residues. CDR1 SGHVS and CDR2 FQNEAQ come from the germline V gene. V shed 2 bases and J shed 5 bases, with 10 bases lying between them.

The CDR3 protein is CASSQVQGPYEQYF. CDR3 coding DNA: TGTGCCAGCAGCCAAGTACAGGGGCCCTACGAGCAGTACTTC. The rearrangement links TRBV3-1 to TRBJ2-7; 7 positions agree with TRBD1. The germline V gene encodes CDR1 LGHDT and CDR2 YNNKEL (reference sequence). The V gene end was trimmed by 1 base and the J gene end by 2 bases; junction bases not matched to a gene: 2. This CDR3 is 14 amino acids long.

This clonotype was picked up a small number of times. The chain is built from TRBV18 and TRBJ2-5, with D maybe TRBD1 (7 bases). Trimming took off 6 bases at V and 6 bases at J, with 17 bases between the two ends. The CDR3 consists of 14 residues. Germline V gene sequence: CDR1 KGHSH, CDR2 LQKENI. CDR3 amino acids: CASSQGGGWQTQYF. CDR3 DNA: TGTGCCAGCTCCCAAGGAGGGGGCTGGCAGACCCAGTACTTC.

This clonotype was observed at least ten times. This chain links TRBV20-1 with TRBJ2-1; D is perhaps TRBD2 (5 bases). From germline, CDR1 is DFQATT and CDR2 SNEGSKA (reference sequence). The CDR3 is made up of 14 amino acids. V shed 3 bases and J shed 2 bases, with 11 bases lying between them. CDR3 residues: CSARERFTYNEQFF. CDR3 sequence (DNA): TGCAGTGCTAGGGAGCGGTTTACCTACAATGAGCAGTTCTTC.

This rearrangement joins TRBV20-1 to TRBJ2-1; D might be TRBD2 (6 bases). CDR1 and CDR2 from the germline V gene are DFQATT and SNEGSKA (reference sequence). The CDR3 runs 12 residues. Trimming pared 6 bases from V and 12 bases from J, leaving 18 bases between. CDR3 nucleotide sequence: TGCAGTGCACCCCGCGGGGAGTTTGTGCAGTTCTTC. It specifies CSAPRGEFVQFF.

The rearrangement joins TRBV7-2 to TRBJ2-2; 8 positions agree with TRBD2. J gave up 6 bases and V 5 bases, and 8 bases lay outside the gene matches. From germline, CDR1 is SGHTA and CDR2 FQGNSA. The CDR3 is 15 residues long. The CDR3 nucleotides are TGTGCCAGCAGCGTCAGACTAGCGTCCCCCGGGGAGCTGTTTTTT. This translates into CASSVRLASPGELFF.

CDR3 coding DNA: TGTGCCAGCAGAGGGACTAGCGGTCGGATCGGGGAGCTGTTTTTT. Its protein is CASRGTSGRIGELFF. The chain employs TRBV6-1 and TRBJ2-2; 11 bases are shared with TRBD2. Trimming cost V 6 bases and J 7 bases; bases outside gene matches: 7. Germline CDR1 MNHNS, CDR2 SASEGT. CDR3 length: 15 amino acids.

The V call is TRBV5-1, the J call TRBJ2-1; 10 bases are shared with TRBD2. Germline CDR1 SGHRS, CDR2 YFSETQ. The CDR3 consists of 17 residues. V lost 4 bases, J lost 3 bases, and 10 bases stayed unmatched. The CDR3 DNA follows: TGCGCCAGCAGCCCGGCCCGGACTAGCGGAAACTACAATGAGCAGTTCTTC. Encoded protein: CASSPARTSGNYNEQFF.

This clonotype has more than one count but fewer than ten. V usage is TRBV10-3 and J usage is TRBJ2-7; D may correspond to TRBD1 or TRBD2 (5 bases each). Trimming left V 3 bases short and J 3 bases short, with 15 bases between. From germline, CDR1 is ENHRY and CDR2 SYGVKD. The CDR3 covers 15 residues. The CDR3 sequence: CAISDTRDGYYEQYF. Written as DNA, the CDR3 is TGTGCCATCAGTGACACTCGGGACGGCTACTACGAGCAGTACTTC.

The chain is built from TRBV7-3 and TRBJ2-1; D unclear. This CDR3 is 12 amino acids long. Trimming removed 5 bases from V and 9 bases from J, with 11 bases in between. Per the germline V gene, CDR1 is SGHTA and CDR2 is FQGTGA. The CDR3 loop reads CASSTDLSEQFF. The CDR3 coding sequence is TGTGCCAGCAGCACTGACTTGTCTGAGCAGTTCTTC.

This clonotype was recorded a few times. The chain joins TRBV7-2 to TRBJ2-1, with 9 bases identical to TRBD1. CDR3 length: 16 amino acids. V lost 4 bases and J lost 4; bases outside the gene matches: 8. The germline CDR1 and CDR2 sequences are SGHTA and FQGNSA. Here the CDR3 DNA reads TGTGCCAGCAGCTCTCTGCCGGGACAGGGATACAATGAGCAGTTCTTC. Protein: CASSSLPGQGYNEQFF.

This clonotype was observed a few times. V usage is TRBV20-1 and J usage is TRBJ2-6; D may be TRBD2 (7 bases). Trimming took off 2 bases at V and 2 bases at J, with 16 bases between the two ends. Germline lookup yields CDR1 DFQATT and CDR2 SNEGSKA (reference sequence). This CDR3 comprises 17 residues. This chain's CDR3 is CSARNPLGGAGANVLTF. The DNA for the CDR3 is TGCAGTGCTAGAAACCCCTTAGGGGGGGCTGGGGCCAACGTCCTGACTTTC.

This clonotype was picked up many times. The chain employs TRBV29-1 and TRBJ2-1; 7 bases fit TRBD2. This CDR3 has 15 residues. Per germline, CDR1 SQVTM and CDR2 ANQGSEA. V was clipped by 4 bases and J by 3 bases; unmatched bases: 9. The CDR3 nucleotides read TGCAGCGTTGGAACCCCCAGCGGGGACTACAATGAGCAGTTCTTC. Amino acids: CSVGTPSGDYNEQFF.

The table lists this clonotype with many counts. CDR3 region: CANTWGWAFF. In DNA form, the CDR3 reads TGTGCCAACACCTGGGGTTGGGCTTTCTTT. V gene TRBV7-4 combines with J gene TRBJ1-1, with unresolved D. CDR1 is SGHVT and CDR2 is SQSDAQ in the germline V gene. Trimming left V 10 bases short and J 11 bases short, with 14 bases between. CDR3 length: 10 amino acids.

The CDR3 region has the DNA TGTGCCACCAGCAGAGCCGGGACGGATTATGGCTACACCTTC. Translation: CATSRAGTDYGYTF. The V call is TRBV15, the J call TRBJ1-2; a weak D match, TRBD1 (5 bases). The CDR3 length is 14 residues. CDR1 is LNHNV, CDR2 YYDKDF, per germline (reference sequence). The ends were cut back, 1 base at V and 5 bases at J, with 11 bases in the middle. The full variable domain, rest sourced from reference TRBV15 and TRBJ1-2, is DAMVIQNPRYQVTQFGKPVTLSCSQTLNHNVMYWYQQKSSQAPKLLFHYYDKDFNNEADTPDNFQSRRPNTSFCFLDIRSPGLGDTAMYLCATSRAGTDYGYTFGSGTRLTVV.

This clonotype was counted between two and nine times. The CDR3 loop is CASSDGQGKAYEQYF. CDR3 sequence (DNA): TGCGCCAGCAGCGACGGACAGGGCAAGGCCTACGAGCAGTACTTC. The chain carries TRBV5-1 and TRBJ2-7, with 8 bases matching TRBD1. Germline V CDR1 and CDR2: SGHRS, YFSETQ. The CDR3 length is 15 residues. V trimming: 4 bases; J trimming: 2 bases; junction bases outside the gene matches: 8.

In its sample, this clonotype was seen a few times. The chain uses TRBV4-3 and TRBJ2-3; 10 nucleotides line up with TRBD2. This CDR3 spans 16 amino acids. J lost 2 bases, V lost 1 base, and 3 bases had no gene match. The germline V gene has CDR1 LGHNA and CDR2 YSLEER. The CDR3 sequence is CASSQGLAGPTDTQYF. CDR3 sequence (DNA): TGCGCCAGCAGCCAAGGACTAGCGGGCCCCACAGATACGCAGTATTTT.

This clonotype was counted between two and nine times. The V call is TRBV5-1, the J call TRBJ2-2; D might be TRBD1 (6 bases). Germline CDR1 is SGHRS and CDR2 is YFSETQ. CDR3 length: 15 residues. Trimming shortened V by 1 base and J by 5 bases, and 12 bases separated the two germline ends. The CDR3 is CASSLTRGGTGELFF. As DNA, the CDR3 is TGCGCCAGCAGCTTGACGCGAGGGGGAACCGGGGAGCTGTTTTTT.

This clonotype was seen a handful of times. The chain carries TRBV7-6 and TRBJ2-1; 8 bases are shared with TRBD2. Per the germline V gene, CDR1 is SGHVS and CDR2 is FNYEAQ. Unmatched junction bases numbered 6, after V lost 0 bases and J lost 8 bases. The CDR3 covers 15 residues. This CDR3 is CASSLAGRGVDEQFF. In DNA form, the CDR3 reads TGTGCCAGCAGCTTAGCGGGGCGGGGGGTTGATGAGCAGTTCTTC.

This clonotype came up a few times. This chain joins TRBV20-1 and TRBJ2-3; 7 bases map to TRBD1. The germline CDR1 and CDR2 sequences are DFQATT and SNEGSKA (reference sequence). V was clipped by 5 bases and J by 0 bases; unmatched bases: 5. The CDR3 length is 14 residues. The CDR3 spells CSAPDRRSTDTQYF. In DNA, the CDR3 is TGCAGTGCTCCGGACAGGAGGAGCACAGATACGCAGTATTTT.

The V call is TRBV10-3, the J call TRBJ2-6; D might be TRBD2 (5 bases). Trimming pared 6 bases from V and 0 bases from J, leaving 15 bases between. Germline V lookup: CDR1 ENHRY, CDR2 SYGVKD. CDR3 length: 17 amino acids. The CDR3 protein is CAIRARTLSSGANVLTF. The CDR3 DNA sequence: TGTGCCATCAGGGCCCGGACTCTCAGCTCTGGGGCCAACGTCCTGACTTTC.

There are a few counts of this clonotype. DNA for the CDR3: TGCAGTGCTAGAGATCGAACAGGGAAAAGGGAGACCCAGTACTTC. Its translation: CSARDRTGKRETQYF. V usage is TRBV20-1 and J usage is TRBJ2-5; a weak D match, TRBD1 (6 bases). Germline V gene sequence: CDR1 DFQATT, CDR2 SNEGSKA (reference sequence). With 0 bases removed from V and 5 bases from J, the gap between germline ends came to 16 bases. The CDR3 has 15 residues.

The chain couples TRBV27 to TRBJ2-5; no definite D call. The V end was cut by 5 bases, the J end by 0 bases, with 16 bases between. The CDR3 is made up of 16 amino acids. Germline-derived CDR1 and CDR2 are MNHEY and SMNVEV (reference sequence). The CDR3 coding sequence is TGTGCCAGCAGTCGTCGTGGGTCTTGGTACCAAGAGACCCAGTACTTC. It specifies CASSRRGSWYQETQYF.